Listed below are T cell receptor beta chains from one sample, sequenced in a study of lymphopenia after photon versus proton radiotherapy. Sequencing was performed with immunoSEQ multiplex PCR; in TCRdb, only in-frame clones are kept and a portion is missing. The sample consists of 53,000 or so clones, about 86% of them appearing once. Source: peripheral blood, taken from a patient treated with photon-based radiotherapy. The receptors derive from a man over 45 with gastric cancer. Each CDR3 is given with its conserved first and last residue. Each record gives: CDR3 length, J gene, D gene, clone size, V gene, CDR3 DNA, CDR3 protein. D genes are given only for firm matches. Clone size is given for some rows only: seen once, a few or many times, or a class if the clone is expanded.

cdr3_length: 14; j_call: TRBJ2-7; d_call: -; clone_size: -; v_call: TRBV2; cdr3_nt: TGTGCCAGCAGTGAAGACCCCAATTACTACGAGCAGTACTTC; cdr3_aa: CASSEDPNYYEQYF
cdr3_length: 14; j_call: TRBJ2-5; d_call: TRBD1; clone_size: -; v_call: TRBV5-1; cdr3_nt: TGCGCCAGCAGCTTTAGGGACAGTAAAGAGACCCAGTACTTC; cdr3_aa: CASSFRDSKETQYF
cdr3_length: 14; j_call: TRBJ2-3; d_call: -; clone_size: once; v_call: TRBV18; cdr3_nt: TGTGCCAGCTCACTGCGAACTAGCACAGATACGCAGTATTTT; cdr3_aa: CASSLRTSTDTQYF
cdr3_length: 15; j_call: TRBJ2-5; d_call: TRBD1; clone_size: -; v_call: TRBV5-6; cdr3_nt: TGTGCCAGCAGCTTGCGGACAGGGGCACAAGAGACCCAGTACTTC; cdr3_aa: CASSLRTGAQETQYF
cdr3_length: 15; j_call: TRBJ2-1; d_call: TRBD1; clone_size: -; v_call: TRBV27; cdr3_nt: TGTGCCAGCAGTCCCGGGACAGGGTGGAGGAATGAGCAGTTCTTC; cdr3_aa: CASSPGTGWRNEQFF
cdr3_length: 18; j_call: TRBJ1-4; d_call: -; clone_size: -; v_call: TRBV4-2; cdr3_nt: TGTGCCAGCAGCCAAGGCTCTTATGTCGGCCAGGGTAATGAAAAACTGTTTTTT; cdr3_aa: CASSQGSYVGQGNEKLFF
cdr3_length: 17; j_call: TRBJ2-3; d_call: TRBD2; clone_size: many; v_call: TRBV10-1; cdr3_nt: TGCGCCAGCAGTGAAGTTACTCTAGCGGAGGGCACAGATACGCAGTATTTT; cdr3_aa: CASSEVTLAEGTDTQYF
cdr3_length: 15; j_call: TRBJ2-3; d_call: -; clone_size: -; v_call: TRBV27; cdr3_nt: TGTGCCAGCAGTTTAGGACCTCCTGCCCCAAATACGCAGTATTTT; cdr3_aa: CASSLGPPAPNTQYF
cdr3_length: 12; j_call: TRBJ2-3; d_call: -; clone_size: once; v_call: TRBV7-9; cdr3_nt: TGTGCCAGCAGCGAAACAGGGGATACGCAGTATTTT; cdr3_aa: CASSETGDTQYF
cdr3_length: 16; j_call: TRBJ1-3; d_call: -; clone_size: once; v_call: TRBV19; cdr3_nt: TGTGCCAGCAGGACGACAGTGGCTAGCTCTGGAAACACCATATATTTT; cdr3_aa: CASRTTVASSGNTIYF
cdr3_length: 13; j_call: TRBJ1-2; d_call: -; clone_size: -; v_call: TRBV5-1; cdr3_nt: TGCGCCAGCAGCTTGGCACCTAACTATGGCTACACCTTC; cdr3_aa: CASSLAPNYGYTF
cdr3_length: 15; j_call: TRBJ2-1; d_call: -; clone_size: once; v_call: TRBV27; cdr3_nt: TGTGCCAGCAGTTTAAGGGACTTGAGTAGCAATGAGCAGTTCTTC; cdr3_aa: CASSLRDLSSNEQFF
cdr3_length: 14; j_call: TRBJ2-7; d_call: -; clone_size: -; v_call: TRBV27; cdr3_nt: TGTGCCACCCCCGTATCCGCCTTTGGGGACGAGCAGTACTTC; cdr3_aa: CATPVSAFGDEQYF
cdr3_length: 14; j_call: TRBJ2-3; d_call: TRBD1; clone_size: -; v_call: TRBV5-4; cdr3_nt: TGTGCCAGCAGCCAGGGACAGGACACAGATACGCAGTATTTT; cdr3_aa: CASSQGQDTDTQYF
cdr3_length: 15; j_call: TRBJ1-5; d_call: -; clone_size: -; v_call: TRBV5-6; cdr3_nt: TGTGCCAGCAGCAGGGGACGCGTTAGCAATCAGCCCCAGCATTTT; cdr3_aa: CASSRGRVSNQPQHF
cdr3_length: 14; j_call: TRBJ2-7; d_call: TRBD2; clone_size: few; v_call: TRBV6-5; cdr3_nt: TGTGCCAGCAGTTACCAGCGGGGAGCCTACGAGCAGTACTTC; cdr3_aa: CASSYQRGAYEQYF
cdr3_length: 13; j_call: TRBJ1-5; d_call: -; clone_size: -; v_call: TRBV27; cdr3_nt: TGTGCCAGCAGTCGACAGAGCAATCAGCCCCAGCATTTT; cdr3_aa: CASSRQSNQPQHF
cdr3_length: 15; j_call: TRBJ2-7; d_call: -; clone_size: -; v_call: TRBV1; cdr3_nt: TGCACCAGCAGCCAATCCCTTAGCTACACCTACGAGCAGTACTTC; cdr3_aa: CTSSQSLSYTYEQYF
cdr3_length: 14; j_call: TRBJ2-6; d_call: TRBD1; clone_size: few; v_call: TRBV27; cdr3_nt: TGTGCCAGCAGGGACAGGGCGGGGGCCAACGTCCTGACTTTC; cdr3_aa: CASRDRAGANVLTF
cdr3_length: 12; j_call: TRBJ2-3; d_call: -; clone_size: -; v_call: TRBV7-8; cdr3_nt: TGTGCCAGCAGCTTCCTCACAGATACGCAGTATTTT; cdr3_aa: CASSFLTDTQYF
cdr3_length: 14; j_call: TRBJ2-1; d_call: TRBD2; clone_size: once; v_call: TRBV19; cdr3_nt: TGTGCCAGTAGTGGCGGGAGGGCCAACGATGAGCAGTTCTTC; cdr3_aa: CASSGGRANDEQFF
cdr3_length: 15; j_call: TRBJ2-1; d_call: TRBD2; clone_size: -; v_call: TRBV5-6; cdr3_nt: TGTGCCAGCAGCTGGGGACTAGCGCCCTACAATGAGCAGTTCTTC; cdr3_aa: CASSWGLAPYNEQFF
cdr3_length: 13; j_call: TRBJ1-2; d_call: -; clone_size: -; v_call: TRBV5-1; cdr3_nt: TGTGCCAGCAGTCTCTCGGGGTTAAGAGGCTACACCTTC; cdr3_aa: CASSLSGLRGYTF
cdr3_length: 16; j_call: TRBJ1-1; d_call: -; clone_size: -; v_call: TRBV4-1; cdr3_nt: TGCGCCAGCAGCCAAGGCCCAGTGGGTATGAACACTGAAGCTTTCTTT; cdr3_aa: CASSQGPVGMNTEAFF
cdr3_length: 13; j_call: TRBJ2-7; d_call: -; clone_size: few; v_call: TRBV11-1; cdr3_nt: TGTGCCAGCAGACGGGACGGCTCCTACGAGCAGTACTTC; cdr3_aa: CASRRDGSYEQYF
cdr3_length: 13; j_call: TRBJ1-1; d_call: -; clone_size: few; v_call: TRBV13; cdr3_nt: TGTGCCAGCAGCTTAGTGGACGGCCGAAGGGGTTTCTTT; cdr3_aa: CASSLVDGRRGFF
cdr3_length: 15; j_call: TRBJ2-7; d_call: -; clone_size: -; v_call: TRBV6-5; cdr3_nt: TGTGCCAGCAGTTACTCGAGGCAGGGGAACTACGAGCAGTACTTC; cdr3_aa: CASSYSRQGNYEQYF
cdr3_length: 18; j_call: TRBJ2-7; d_call: TRBD2; clone_size: -; v_call: TRBV7-2; cdr3_nt: TGTGCCAGCAGCTTAAAGACTAGCGGGAGTTCTTTTGCCTACGAGCAGTACTTC; cdr3_aa: CASSLKTSGSSFAYEQYF
cdr3_length: 14; j_call: TRBJ2-7; d_call: TRBD1; clone_size: -; v_call: TRBV18; cdr3_nt: TGTGCCAGCTCACCAGGGACAGGAGAATACGAGCAGTACTTC; cdr3_aa: CASSPGTGEYEQYF
cdr3_length: 14; j_call: TRBJ1-1; d_call: -; clone_size: -; v_call: TRBV6-1; cdr3_nt: TGTGCCAGCAGGATAGTACAGGCGAACACTGAAGCTTTCTTT; cdr3_aa: CASRIVQANTEAFF
cdr3_length: 17; j_call: TRBJ2-7; d_call: TRBD1; clone_size: -; v_call: TRBV11-2; cdr3_nt: TGTGCCAGCAGCTTAGGCCCAGACAGGGGGCGCGTTCGCGAGCAGTACTTC; cdr3_aa: CASSLGPDRGRVREQYF
cdr3_length: 12; j_call: TRBJ1-1; d_call: -; clone_size: once; v_call: TRBV11-2; cdr3_nt: TGTGCCAGCAGCTTAGGGGGAGGTGAAGCTTTCTTT; cdr3_aa: CASSLGGGEAFF
cdr3_length: 17; j_call: TRBJ1-2; d_call: -; clone_size: -; v_call: TRBV5-1; cdr3_nt: TGCGCCAGCAGCCTAGAGGGGCAGAGGGCATTCGGGTATGGCTACACCTTC; cdr3_aa: CASSLEGQRAFGYGYTF
cdr3_length: 14; j_call: TRBJ2-7; d_call: TRBD1; clone_size: few; v_call: TRBV18; cdr3_nt: TGTGCCAGCTCACCCGGGACAGGGGACTACGAGCAGTACTTC; cdr3_aa: CASSPGTGDYEQYF
cdr3_length: 14; j_call: TRBJ1-1; d_call: -; clone_size: once; v_call: TRBV29-1; cdr3_nt: TGCAGCGTCCTAGGGGGGCAGGGTAGCACTGAAGCTTTCTTT; cdr3_aa: CSVLGGQGSTEAFF
cdr3_length: 14; j_call: TRBJ2-7; d_call: TRBD2; clone_size: once; v_call: TRBV6-5; cdr3_nt: TGTGCCAGCAGCCCGGTCAGCGGGGTTTACGAGCAGTACTTC; cdr3_aa: CASSPVSGVYEQYF
cdr3_length: 15; j_call: TRBJ2-7; d_call: -; clone_size: -; v_call: TRBV4-3; cdr3_nt: TGCGCCAGCAGCCAAGATCGCAGGGAACTTTACGAGCAGTACTTC; cdr3_aa: CASSQDRRELYEQYF
cdr3_length: 16; j_call: TRBJ2-1; d_call: TRBD2; clone_size: -; v_call: TRBV5-6; cdr3_nt: TGTGCCAGCAGCTCGATACGGACTAGCGCCTACAATGAGCAGTTCTTC; cdr3_aa: CASSSIRTSAYNEQFF
cdr3_length: 16; j_call: TRBJ2-7; d_call: -; clone_size: -; v_call: TRBV14; cdr3_nt: TGTGCCAGCAGCCAAGTTAACTGGGCCTTATCCTACGAGCAGTACTTC; cdr3_aa: CASSQVNWALSYEQYF
cdr3_length: 11; j_call: TRBJ2-5; d_call: -; clone_size: -; v_call: TRBV29-1; cdr3_nt: TGCAGCGTCGGACAGTGGGAGACCCAGTACTTC; cdr3_aa: CSVGQWETQYF
cdr3_length: 16; j_call: TRBJ2-3; d_call: TRBD2; clone_size: -; v_call: TRBV9; cdr3_nt: TGTGCCAGCAGCGAGATTAGCGGGAGAAGCACAGATACGCAGTATTTT; cdr3_aa: CASSEISGRSTDTQYF
cdr3_length: 16; j_call: TRBJ1-2; d_call: TRBD1; clone_size: -; v_call: TRBV7-9; cdr3_nt: TGTGCCAGCAGCCCTACCAGGGACAGAGCTAACTATGGCTACACCTTC; cdr3_aa: CASSPTRDRANYGYTF
cdr3_length: 18; j_call: TRBJ2-1; d_call: TRBD2; clone_size: -; v_call: TRBV19; cdr3_nt: TGTGCCAGTAGTATAGGGTGGTCTAGCGGGAGATCCTACAATGAGCAGTTCTTC; cdr3_aa: CASSIGWSSGRSYNEQFF
cdr3_length: 15; j_call: TRBJ2-5; d_call: TRBD1; clone_size: -; v_call: TRBV7-2; cdr3_nt: TGTGCCAGCAGCTTTGGGCCGGACAGGGCCGAGACCCAGTACTTC; cdr3_aa: CASSFGPDRAETQYF
cdr3_length: 14; j_call: TRBJ2-7; d_call: TRBD2; clone_size: -; v_call: TRBV6-5; cdr3_nt: TGTGCCAGCAGCCCCGGACTAGCGGGGGCAGAGCAGTACTTC; cdr3_aa: CASSPGLAGAEQYF